This T cell receptor (beta chain) was found in a study of cytomegalovirus exposure and HLA in healthy donors. For the study at large: Out of about 190 million T cells, an earlier analysis found about 120 million unique TCR beta sequences in total.

The PCR was carried out with 60 Vbeta primers and 13 Jbeta primers. Libraries were prepared by immunoSEQ multiplex PCR; TCRdb keeps only in-frame clonotypes and omits some of them. The repertoire holds around 130,000 clones, approximately 80% seen once, with less than 2% in the top ten. The study's findings and limits: Fewer N-insertions than the roughly 670-donor mean were reportedly shown by an Asian-associated ancestry cluster in a later analysis. When a later analysis compared HLA-associated TCR beta chains with equally common others, the HLA-associated chains turned out to be more clonally expanded and to have lower generation probabilities. Most TCR sequences were rare, but some public TCRs occurred in many donors.

Note on this clone: The antigen is undetermined.

The CDR3 sequence is 14 residues long. With 1 base removed from V and 5 bases from J, the gap between germline ends came to 11 bases. Germline V gives CDR1 MNHNS, CDR2 SASEGT. This TCR derives from a middle-aged man in good health and CMV-seronegative. The rearrangement uses TRBV6-1 and TRBJ1-1; possibly TRBD1 for D (6 bases). The specimen was PBMCs. Here the CDR3 DNA reads TGTGCCAGCAGTGAAGTGGCAGGGGTAACTGAAGCTTTCTTT. It yields the protein CASSEVAGVTEAFF.